The 9 T cell receptor beta chains reported below all come from one sample, sequenced in a study of T cell changes during pregnancy in multiple sclerosis. Profiling relied on immunoSEQ multiplex PCR, and the TCRdb table lists in-frame clones only, not all of them. The table includes 75,000 to 100,000 clones, about nine tenths detected once. This sample comprised peripheral blood, obtained in the second trimester of pregnancy. These receptors originate from a female donor in good health, enrolled as a control in a pregnancy study.

The chain joins TRBV10-1 to TRBJ2-2; TRBD2 matches 11 bases. The CDR3 sequence is 17 residues long. Germline V gene sequence: CDR1 WNHNN, CDR2 SYGVQD (reference sequence). The J segment lost 4 bases and the V segment lost 6 bases, leaving 10 bases of the junction unmatched. CDR3 in amino acids: CASRGTSGGLFTGELFF. Here the CDR3 DNA reads TGCGCCAGCAGGGGAACTAGCGGGGGCCTGTTCACCGGGGAGCTGTTTTTT.

This clone showed up just a few times. This chain uses TRBV7-2 with TRBJ1-5; D perhaps matches TRBD1 (5 bases). V was shortened by 7 bases and J by 7 bases, with 14 bases between the two germline ends. This CDR3 contains 13 residues. Germline loops: CDR1 SGHTA, CDR2 FQGNSA. The CDR3 bases are TGTGCCAGCAATGGGCAGGGAGGGCAGCCCCAGCATTTT. This codes for CASNGQGGQPQHF.

The rearrangement joins TRBV9 to TRBJ2-7; a possible D gene is TRBD2 (6 bases). The CDR3 is 15 amino acids. V was clipped by 0 bases and J by 3 bases, with 13 bases between them. Germline V gene lookup returns CDR1 SGDLS and CDR2 YYNGEE. The CDR3 sequence: CASSVAEGTLYEQYF. The CDR3 bases are TGTGCCAGCAGCGTAGCGGAGGGAACACTCTACGAGCAGTACTTC.

The V and J genes are TRBV6-1 and TRBJ1-3; the match to TRBD1 covers 7 bases. V dropped 0 bases and J dropped 1; count of bases not matched to a gene: 12. Germline loops: CDR1 MNHNS, CDR2 SASEGT. The CDR3 has 19 amino acids. This CDR3 is CASSEALRAGGRSGNTIYF. The CDR3 DNA reads TGTGCCAGCAGTGAAGCGCTTCGGGCAGGGGGTAGATCTGGAAACACCATATATTTT.

V gene TRBV7-7 combines with J gene TRBJ2-3, with D perhaps TRBD2 (7 bases). CDR1 SSHAT and CDR2 FNYEAQ come from the germline V gene (reference sequence). The V gene lost 5 bases and the J gene lost 2 bases, with 14 bases spanning the gap. This CDR3 has 15 residues. This CDR3 is CASSRWGGPTDTQYF. CDR3 bases: TGTGCCAGCAGCCGGTGGGGGGGCCCCACAGATACGCAGTATTTT.

The chain combines TRBV15 with TRBJ1-1; D ambiguous. With 6 bases removed from V and 1 base from J, the gap between germline ends came to 12 bases. The germline CDR1 and CDR2 sequences are LNHNV and YYDKDF (reference sequence). The CDR3 runs 14 residues. The CDR3 nucleotides read TGTGCCACCAGAGACCGGGCGGGGAACACTGAAGCTTTCTTT. Translated, it gives CATRDRAGNTEAFF.

This clone was counted once. The CDR3 DNA sequence: TGTGCCAGCTCCGAAGGACTAGGCACAGATACGCAGTATTTT. Translation: CASSEGLGTDTQYF. The chain has TRBV19 and TRBJ2-3; 7 bases fit TRBD2. CDR1 LNHDA and CDR2 SQIVND come from the germline V gene (reference sequence). Trimming cost V 9 bases and J 1 base; bases outside gene matches: 7. This CDR3 is built from 14 residues.

CDR3: CASSDPDPGRETQYF. Written as DNA, the CDR3 is TGTGCCAGCAGTGATCCAGACCCAGGGCGGGAGACCCAGTACTTC. This chain connects TRBV25-1 to TRBJ2-5; a possible D gene is TRBD1 (5 bases). From germline, CDR1 is MGHDK and CDR2 SYGVNS. The CDR3 has 15 residues. Deletions cut 3 bases from V and 5 bases from J, with 16 bases between.

In DNA, the CDR3 is TGTGCCAGCAGTTCCACAGGACCATCTTTGGGTTCACCCCTCCACTTT. Protein product: CASSSTGPSLGSPLHF. The rearrangement uses TRBV6-5 and TRBJ1-6; possibly TRBD1 for D (5 bases). Germline V gene sequence: CDR1 MNHEY, CDR2 SVGAGI. The CDR3 sequence is 16 residues long. V lost 4 bases and J lost 9, with 19 bases in between.